This is a list of T cell receptor beta chains from one sample in a study of T cells in Graves' hyperthyroidism and ophthalmopathy. TCRdb reanalysed the multiplex PCR reads using MiXCR and keeps one entry per CDR3 protein. Seen here are approximately 610,000 distinct CDR3 sequences, about 15% observed once, and the top ten hold around 4.5%. The specimen was blood. These receptors all stem from a middle-aged woman with Graves' ophthalmopathy. Both conserved end residues are part of each CDR3. A D gene is named only where the DNA matches it firmly. Clone size appears in some rows only: once, few, many, or a class for an expanded clone.

V	D	J	size	DNA	CDR3
TRBV28	.	TRBJ1-1	many	TGTGCCAGCACCACGTCGACGGTGAACACTGAAGCTTTCTTT	CASTTSTVNTEAFF
TRBV25-1	TRBD2	TRBJ2-7	.	TGTGCCAGCAGATACACGACGGGGACTAGCGGGAGTCTTCCCCCCTACGAGCAGTACTTC	CASRYTTGTSGSLPPYEQYF
TRBV19	.	TRBJ2-7	few	TGTGCCAGTAGACTTGCTTCCGGGGGCTCCTACGAGCAGTACTTC	CASRLASGGSYEQYF
TRBV11-2	TRBD2	TRBJ2-4	.	TGTGCCAGCAGCCGAACCCCGGCCAGCGGGGCCGTAGCCAAAAACATTCAGTACTTC	CASSRTPASGAVAKNIQYF
TRBV29-1	TRBD1	TRBJ1-1	many	TGCAGCGTCCGGGACAGGGGAGAAGGGACTGAAGCTTTCTTT	CSVRDRGEGTEAFF
TRBV12-5	.	TRBJ1-1	many	TGTGCTAGTGGTCTAGGCGTGGGGGACACCACTGAAGCTTTCTTT	CASGLGVGDTTEAFF
TRBV20-1	.	TRBJ1-2	.	TGCAGTGCTAAGGACAGCGGCAATTATGGCTACACCTTC	CSAKDSGNYGYTF
TRBV15	.	TRBJ1-2	many	TGTGCCACCAGCAGAGACAGGGCCGGCTATGGCTACACCTTC	CATSRDRAGYGYTF
TRBV6-2/TRBV6-3	.	TRBJ2-3	few	TGTGCCAGCAGTTATGGGGTGTTGGGAGATACGCAGTATTTT	CASSYGVLGDTQYF
TRBV6-2/TRBV6-3	TRBD2	TRBJ2-3	few	TGTGCCAGCAGTTATGGACTAGCGGGCTCCACAGATACGCAGTATTTT	CASSYGLAGSTDTQYF